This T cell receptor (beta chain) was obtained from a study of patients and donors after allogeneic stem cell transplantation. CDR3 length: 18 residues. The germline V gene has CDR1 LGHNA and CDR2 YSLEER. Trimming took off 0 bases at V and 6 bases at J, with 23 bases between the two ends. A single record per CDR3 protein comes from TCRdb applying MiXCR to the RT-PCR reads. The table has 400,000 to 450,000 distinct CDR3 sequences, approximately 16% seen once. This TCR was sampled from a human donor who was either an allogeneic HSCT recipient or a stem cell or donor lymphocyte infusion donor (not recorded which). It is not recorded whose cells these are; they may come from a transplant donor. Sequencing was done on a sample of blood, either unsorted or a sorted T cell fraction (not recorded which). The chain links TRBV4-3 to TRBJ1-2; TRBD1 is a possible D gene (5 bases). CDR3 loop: CASSQDFSGTGSLHGYTF. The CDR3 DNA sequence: TGCGCCAGCAGCCAAGACTTCTCCGGGACCGGGTCTCTGCATGGCTACACCTTC.